Each of the 29 T cell receptor beta chains below was sequenced from the same sample in a study of CD8 T cells in ankylosing spondylitis. Notes on the study in general: A motif of fewer than ten highly homologous TCR beta variants was seen as apparently characteristic of ankylosing spondylitis blood.

TCRdb recomputed calls from the 5' RACE reads with MiXCR, one row per CDR3 protein. The top ten hold roughly 0.51% of the sample, which has more than 650,000 distinct CDR3 sequences, about 11% seen once. The antigens of these receptors remain unknown. Material for sequencing was blood, either unsorted or a sorted T cell fraction (not recorded which). The receptors originated from a male donor with ankylosing spondylitis.

This chain joins TRBV5-1 and TRBJ1-4, with TRBD1 identical over 7 bases. Germline V gives CDR1 SGHRS, CDR2 YFSETQ. Trimming at V came to 3 bases and at J to 8 bases, leaving 1 base not matched to a gene. The CDR3 runs to 12 residues. In DNA, the CDR3 is TGCGCCAGCAGCTCACAGGGGGAAAAACTGTTTTTT. This codes for CASSSQGEKLFF. The entire variable domain, with the rest obtained from reference TRBV5-1 and TRBJ1-4, is as follows: KAGVTQTPRYLIKTRGQQVTLSCSPISGHRSVSWYQQTPGQGLQFLFEYFSETQRNKGNFPGRFSGRQFSNSRSEMNVSTLELGDSALYLCASSSQGEKLFFGSGTQLSVL.

In this sample, this clonotype turned up a few times. The CDR3 DNA reads TGTGCCAGCAGCAGACTGGGGGGACAGGGAGCTAATCAGCCCCAGCATTTT. This sequence encodes CASSRLGGQGANQPQHF. This chain uses TRBV28 with TRBJ1-5; 9 bases fit TRBD1. CDR1 and CDR2 from the germline V gene are MDHEN and SYDVKM. V lost 6 bases to trimming and J lost 4 bases; unmatched junction nucleotides: 13. The CDR3 sequence is 17 residues long. Supplemented by reference TRBV28 and TRBJ1-5, the full variable domain reads DVKVTQSSRYLVKRTGEKVFLECVQDMDHENMFWYRQDPGLGLRLIYFSYDVKMKEKGDIPEGYSVSREKKERFSLILESASTNQTSMYLCASSRLGGQGANQPQHFGDGTRLSIL.

The chain recombines TRBV20-1 with TRBJ2-1, with D perhaps matching TRBD1 (6 bases). There are 15 residues in the CDR3. Germline V gene lookup returns CDR1 DFQATT and CDR2 SNEGSKA (reference sequence). V was pared by 2 bases and J by 2 bases, with 13 bases between. DNA for the CDR3: TGCAGTGCTAGAACCGGGACATCAGCCTACAATGAGCAGTTCTTC. It translates to CSARTGTSAYNEQFF.

V gene TRBV20-1 combines with J gene TRBJ2-1; 9 nucleotides line up with TRBD1. Germline V gene data show CDR1 as DFQATT and CDR2 as SNEGSKA (reference sequence). The CDR3 is made up of 14 amino acids. V lost 4 bases and J lost 6; bases outside the gene matches: 7. CDR3 residues: CSAIDRGLGNEQFF. In DNA, the CDR3 is TGCAGTGCTATAGACAGGGGGTTGGGCAATGAGCAGTTCTTC.

This chain joins TRBV18 and TRBJ1-1; no clear D gene. CDR3 size: 13 residues. Germline CDR1 and CDR2: KGHSH and LQKENI. V lost 5 bases and J 2 bases, leaving 9 bases between the germline ends. DNA for the CDR3: TGTGCCAGCTCAACAAGCAGCAACACTGAAGCTTTCTTT. Amino acid sequence: CASSTSSNTEAFF.

The V and J genes are TRBV29-1 and TRBJ1-2, with TRBD1 as a possible D gene (5 bases). Germline V gene lookup returns CDR1 SQVTM and CDR2 ANQGSEA. The germline V and J ends were trimmed by 6 bases and 8 bases, with 19 bases remaining between them. The CDR3 totals 13 residues. The CDR3 is CSVDHRDGLGYTF. CDR3 nucleotide sequence: TGCAGCGTCGATCACCGGGACGGCTTAGGCTACACCTTC.

This clonotype has at least ten counts. The DNA of the CDR3 is TGCGCCAGCAGCGTCGACAGGGAGGGCTACGAGCAGTACTTC. Amino acid sequence: CASSVDREGYEQYF. V usage is TRBV5-1 and J usage is TRBJ2-7; TRBD1 or TRBD2 may be the D gene (7 bases each). V lost 4 bases to trimming and J lost 3 bases, with 14 bases between them. The CDR3 spans 14 residues. The germline V gene has CDR1 SGHRS and CDR2 YFSETQ.

This clonotype was detected a few times. This sequence joins TRBV20-1 and TRBJ2-7; D perhaps matches TRBD2 (5 bases). The ends were cut back, 2 bases at V and 3 bases at J, with 11 bases in the middle. This CDR3 has 13 amino acids. In germline, CDR1 is DFQATT, CDR2 SNEGSKA (reference sequence). This CDR3 is CSARSGSNYEQYF. CDR3 nucleotides: TGCAGTGCTAGAAGCGGCAGCAACTACGAGCAGTACTTC.

This clonotype was recorded a few times. The genes are TRBV20-1 and TRBJ2-5; D gene uncertain. Germline CDR1 DFQATT, CDR2 SNEGSKA (reference sequence). The V and J ends lost 3 bases and 2 bases respectively, with 10 bases between them. The CDR3 has 13 amino acids. The CDR3 here is CSASKGSQETQYF. CDR3 in DNA: TGCAGTGCTAGTAAGGGATCTCAAGAGACCCAGTACTTC.

A remark on this clonotype: One end of the junction is discordant with germline, which a read error may explain. The DNA for the CDR3 is TGTGCCAGGGGCCCCGGGACGCTCACCGGGGAGCTGCTTTTT. It yields the protein CARGPGTLTGELLF. This chain uses TRBV7-9 with TRBJ2-2, with D perhaps being TRBD1 or TRBD2 (5 bases each). The CDR3 has 14 amino acids. Germline values: CDR1 SEHNR, CDR2 FQNEAQ (reference sequence).

This clonotype has a handful of counts. The chain combines TRBV10-3 with TRBJ2-1; D gene unclear. Germline V lookup: CDR1 ENHRY, CDR2 SYGVKD. Trimming pared 7 bases from V and 7 bases from J, leaving 11 bases between. CDR3 length: 12 residues. Here the CDR3 DNA reads TGTGCCATCAAGGACCCTCGGAATGAGCAGTTCTTC. This translates into CAIKDPRNEQFF.

V and J are TRBV7-2 and TRBJ1-6; 8 positions agree with TRBD1. This CDR3 is built from 16 residues. V shed 4 bases, J shed 4 bases, and the junction held 6 bases outside the gene matches. Germline values: CDR1 SGHTA, CDR2 FQGNSA. The CDR3, as DNA: TGTGCCAGCAGCTCCGGGACAGGATATTATAATTCACCCCTCCACTTT. It specifies CASSSGTGYYNSPLHF.

This clonotype was seen at least ten times. CDR3 sequence: CASSLEGTAYEQYF. The CDR3 coding sequence is TGTGCCAGCAGCTTAGAGGGCACCGCCTACGAGCAGTACTTC. The chain uses TRBV7-2 and TRBJ2-7; D is uncertain. This CDR3 region has 14 residues. The germline V and J ends were trimmed by 1 base and 2 bases, with 9 bases remaining between them. Germline V gene data show CDR1 as SGHTA and CDR2 as FQGNSA. The entire variable domain, with the rest obtained from reference TRBV7-2 and TRBJ2-7, is as follows: GAGVSQSPSNKVTEKGKDVELRCDPISGHTALYWYRQSLGQGLEFLIYFQGNSAPDKSGLPSDRFSAERTGGSVSTLTIQRTQQEDSAVYLCASSLEGTAYEQYFGPGTRLTVT.

This clonotype was detected a few times. The rearrangement joins TRBV20-1 to TRBJ2-5; no reliable D call. Trimming cost V 5 bases and J 5 bases, with 9 bases left between them. The CDR3 has 11 amino acids. Germline-derived CDR1 and CDR2 are DFQATT and SNEGSKA (reference sequence). CDR3 sequence (DNA): TGCAGTGCTCATAACTTGGAGACCCAGTACTTC. This codes for CSAHNLETQYF.

This clonotype was recorded many times. The V call is TRBV20-1, the J call TRBJ2-3; 8 bases map to TRBD2. Germline assignment: CDR1 DFQATT and CDR2 SNEGSKA (reference sequence). V lost 2 bases to trimming and J lost 1 base; unmatched junction nucleotides: 5. This CDR3 spans 15 amino acids. CDR3 DNA: TGCAGTGCTAGACGTACTAGCGGACGCACAGATACGCAGTATTTT. This translates into CSARRTSGRTDTQYF.

V usage is TRBV18 and J usage is TRBJ2-7; TRBD1 is a possible D gene (5 bases). The germline V gene has CDR1 KGHSH and CDR2 LQKENI. V gave up 1 base and J gave up 3 bases, with 10 bases separating them. This CDR3 has 14 residues. The CDR3 region has the DNA TGTGCCAGCTCACCACTGACAGAATACTACGAGCAGTACTTC. As protein: CASSPLTEYYEQYF.

This clonotype was seen only a few times. The chain is built from TRBV4-3 and TRBJ2-3; perhaps D is TRBD1 or TRBD2 (5 bases each). The germline V gene encodes CDR1 LGHNA and CDR2 YSLEER. V lost 0 bases and J lost 6, with 16 bases in between. The CDR3 consists of 16 residues. The CDR3 region is CASSQDRGTLGDTQYF. The CDR3 DNA reads TGCGCCAGCAGCCAAGATCGGGGCACCCTGGGTGATACGCAGTATTTT.

The CDR3 DNA sequence: TGCAGTGCTAGAGTTAGGGGTCATGAGCAGTTCTTC. It yields the protein CSARVRGHEQFF. J is TRBJ2-1 and V is TRBV20-1; maybe TRBD1 (5 bases). Trimming took off 1 base at V and 8 bases at J, with 9 bases between the two ends. The germline gives CDR1 DFQATT, CDR2 SNEGSKA (reference sequence). This CDR3 is 12 amino acids long.

This clonotype turned up a few times. The chain has TRBV12-3 or TRBV12-4 and TRBJ2-5; unclear D gene. The CDR3 runs 12 residues. V dropped 7 bases and J dropped 0 bases, with 6 bases sitting between them. In DNA form, the CDR3 reads TGTGCCAGCATGAAAGACCAAGAGACCCAGTACTTC. It encodes CASMKDQETQYF.

This clonotype has only a few counts. The chain links TRBV4-1 to TRBJ2-1, with TRBD1 identical over 8 bases. V gave up 3 bases and J gave up 7 bases; unmatched junction bases: 8. This CDR3 is built from 15 residues. Looked up from germline, CDR1 is MGHRA and CDR2 is YSYEKL. The CDR3 reads CASSHTQGAGNEQFF. As DNA, the CDR3 is TGCGCCAGCAGCCATACCCAGGGGGCGGGAAATGAGCAGTTCTTC.

The genes are TRBV10-3 and TRBJ1-4; 8 nucleotides align to TRBD1. With 6 bases clipped from V and 6 bases from J, the junction kept 9 bases outside the gene matches. The CDR3 sequence is 15 residues long. Looked up from germline, CDR1 is ENHRY and CDR2 is SYGVKD. The CDR3 reads CAISPSRGLYEKLFF. The CDR3 DNA reads TGTGCCATCAGCCCCAGCAGGGGGCTCTATGAAAAACTGTTTTTT.

This clonotype was counted at least ten times. The chain joins TRBV4-3 to TRBJ1-6, with D hard to call. Germline V CDR1 and CDR2: LGHNA, YSLEER. This CDR3 contains 17 residues. Trimming cost V 0 bases and J 8 bases, with 17 bases left between them. The CDR3 coding sequence is TGCGCCAGCAGCCAAGATTCCCCGGGTTTCTTATATTCACCCCTCCACTTT. Translated: CASSQDSPGFLYSPLHF.

The rearrangement links TRBV20-1 to TRBJ1-2; 10 nucleotides agree with TRBD1. The CDR3 extends over 14 amino acids. The germline V gene encodes CDR1 DFQATT and CDR2 SNEGSKA (reference sequence). Germline trimming cut 5 bases from V and 5 bases from J; bases unmatched to any gene: 8. This CDR3 is CSAQSGTGDYGYTF. CDR3 coding DNA: TGCAGTGCTCAAAGCGGGACAGGGGATTATGGCTACACCTTC.

This clonotype has ten or more counts. The V and J genes are TRBV28 and TRBJ2-1; 7 bases are shared with TRBD1. This CDR3 is built from 11 residues. V lost 8 bases and J lost 10; bases outside the gene matches: 5. Germline-derived CDR1 and CDR2 are MDHEN and SYDVKM. In DNA, the CDR3 is TGTGCCAGCCTACTCAGGGGGGAGCAGTTCTTC. Translating gives CASLLRGEQFF.

This clonotype has just a few counts. The chain recombines TRBV20-1 with TRBJ1-3, with TRBD1 matching 7 bases. This CDR3 contains 14 residues. CDR1 is DFQATT and CDR2 is SNEGSKA in the germline V gene (reference sequence). V was pared by 3 bases and J by 4 bases, with 6 bases of the junction left unmatched. CDR3: CSARRQGLGNTIYF. The CDR3 DNA reads as TGCAGTGCTAGGAGACAGGGTCTGGGAAACACCATATATTTT.

This clonotype was detected a few times. The rearrangement links TRBV29-1 to TRBJ1-1; no definite D call. Germline CDR1 SQVTM, CDR2 ANQGSEA. Trimming took off 5 bases at V and 10 bases at J, with 20 bases between the two ends. This CDR3 contains 13 residues. The CDR3 nucleotides read TGCAGCGTTTCTGACACGAAGGGTTTTGGAGCTTTCTTT. Amino acid sequence: CSVSDTKGFGAFF. Full variable domain (missing parts from reference TRBV29-1 and TRBJ1-1): SAVISQKPSRDICQRGTSLTIQCQVDSQVTMMFWYRQQPGQSLTLIATANQGSEATYESGFVIDKFPISRPNLTFSTLTVSNMSPEDSSIYLCSVSDTKGFGAFFGQGTRLTVV.

The sample holds a few counts of this clonotype. The chain employs TRBV6-1 and TRBJ1-5; 7 bases are a match to TRBD1. Germline CDR1 and CDR2: MNHNS and SASEGT. The V segment lost 8 bases and the J segment 6 bases; nucleotides outside the gene matches: 16. This CDR3 has 16 residues. For the CDR3, the DNA is TGTGCCAGCTCACATATGGGGCAGGGGGTAGCTCAGCCCCAGCATTTT. Translated: CASSHMGQGVAQPQHF.

This sequence joins TRBV4-2 and TRBJ2-5; 11 bases line up with TRBD2. Germline lookup yields CDR1 LGHNA and CDR2 YNFKEQ. This CDR3 spans 16 amino acids. Losses at the gene ends were 3 bases for V and 0 bases for J; bases not matched to a gene: 3. CDR3 amino acids: CASSQTGLADQETQYF. DNA of the CDR3: TGTGCCAGCAGCCAGACGGGACTAGCGGACCAAGAGACCCAGTACTTC.

This clonotype was detected only a few times. The CDR3 sequence is CASSWDRVNQPQHF. The DNA of the CDR3 is TGTGCCAGCAGTTGGGACAGGGTTAATCAGCCCCAGCATTTT. The chain has TRBV6-5 and TRBJ1-5; 9 bases align to TRBD1. V trimming: 4 bases; J trimming: 4 bases; junction bases outside the gene matches: 2. Germline V gives CDR1 MNHEY, CDR2 SVGAGI. The CDR3 is 14 residues long.